This paragraph reports one T cell receptor (beta chain). No cognate antigen has been identified for it. The record has no base qualities; no much larger clone is one base away. The data derive from a study of beta chain features in type 1 diabetes (dated by TCRdb to the late 2010s). Notes on the research overall: Patients and healthy donors did not differ in mean age, gender distribution, total cell number or subset yield. The study compared the TCRB repertoires of sorted circulating CD4+ T cell subsets in recently diagnosed type 1 diabetes patients with those in matched healthy donors. Regulatory and stem cell-like memory subsets were obtained from only 8 patients and about eight healthy donors, while naive and central memory subsets were obtained from all 30 or so donors. A total of under 140,000,000 sorted cells were examined across all samples, and the number of cells per subset was strongly correlated with RNA yield. Results the study describes overall, beyond this receptor: In all four CD4+ subsets, TCRB CDR3 length was moderately but significantly shorter in type 1 diabetes patients. Naive, central memory and regulatory TCRB repertoires appeared to be more similar among patients than among healthy donors. Fewer insertions and more nucleotide deletions at VDJ recombination sites were observed in patients with type 1 diabetes, implying thymic rearrangement abnormalities. HLA sub-analyses involved small numbers of individuals, so any influence of HLA type on TCRB rearrangement remained unresolved. Because cDNA was sequenced instead of genomic DNA, activated cells with high expression could be over-represented, although the groups did not differ in activation or CD3 levels. Shorter templates might be favored by PCR, yet because patient and control samples were amplified and corrected together, any such skew would affect both groups equally.

The CDR3 contains 14 residues, cysteine and phenylalanine counted. Solely the CDR3 DNA is kept, with 42 bases framed from the first base. V sheds 2 bases and J sheds 5 bases, leaving 12 bases between their ends. Each donor gave one peripheral blood draw, averaging approximately 0.12 L, which was collected into heparinised tubes. Naive, central memory, regulatory and stem cell-like memory CD4+ T cells were sorted on a BD FACSAria II using a panel including CD45RO, CCR7, CD25, CD127, CD95 and CD27. A purity above 98% was achieved for all sorted populations. PBMCs were isolated immediately by Lymphoprep density gradient centrifugation and stained directly without culture. To minimize batch effects, samples were stained and sorted in pairs, one healthy donor with one patient per experiment. The High Capacity cDNA Reverse Transcription Kit was used to reverse transcribe all of the isolated RNA, meaning that expressed TCRB transcripts were what got sequenced. Naive, central memory and regulatory T cell samples underwent deep immunoSEQ sequencing, averaging around 4 million total reads per sample. Sorted cells were lysed in RLT buffer, and RNA was extracted using DNase-treated RNeasy Micro or Mini kits according to cell number. Each cell subset was processed separately to prevent cross-contamination, with patient and healthy donor samples processed together. The immunoSEQ multiplex PCR was used to amplify TCRB sequences from cDNA, yielding 87-bp fragments that span the CDR3 region. Amplicons were sequenced on the Illumina HiSeq platform. Regarding the original processing steps: PCR bias was corrected computationally using synthetic template baselines, and reads within Hamming distance 2 were collapsed, with unmergeable singletons discarded. By aligning reads against IMGT, V, D and J genes, CDR3 length, and insertions or deletions at six rearrangement sites were assigned. Within each subset, clonotype counts were normalized to sorted cell number, after which true diversity and Gini coefficients were computed with the tcR R package. Repertoire sharing was quantified using the overlap coefficient calculated on TCRB nucleotide sequences. Out-of-frame TCRB sequences from naive cells were analyzed to stand in for the pre-selection repertoire. The immuneACCESS repertoire file appears here via TCRdb, limited to in-frame rearrangements. These files lack a portion of the clones; in checked studies, under half of the deficit traces to unresolved V genes, and the cause of the others is not known. From that table come the V and J calls and clone size; the DNA was used to work out D and trimming. The sample records 150,000 to 200,000 clones, roughly 60% of which are singletons. The ten largest clones represent approximately 0.089% of the sample.

The chain joins TRBV23-1 to TRBJ2-5, with no D gene named confidently. TRBV23-1 is known as an ORF, though its function is uncertain. Source material: naive CD4+ T cells from blood. The cell subset or site label on this specimen signifies: true naive CD4+ T cells. The sequence derives from a man aged 25-45 years with type 1 diabetes. In nucleotide form, the sequence is TGCGCCAGCAGTCAAAGGTATCGCCGGGAGACCCAGTACTTC. This gives the protein CASSQRYRRETQYF.